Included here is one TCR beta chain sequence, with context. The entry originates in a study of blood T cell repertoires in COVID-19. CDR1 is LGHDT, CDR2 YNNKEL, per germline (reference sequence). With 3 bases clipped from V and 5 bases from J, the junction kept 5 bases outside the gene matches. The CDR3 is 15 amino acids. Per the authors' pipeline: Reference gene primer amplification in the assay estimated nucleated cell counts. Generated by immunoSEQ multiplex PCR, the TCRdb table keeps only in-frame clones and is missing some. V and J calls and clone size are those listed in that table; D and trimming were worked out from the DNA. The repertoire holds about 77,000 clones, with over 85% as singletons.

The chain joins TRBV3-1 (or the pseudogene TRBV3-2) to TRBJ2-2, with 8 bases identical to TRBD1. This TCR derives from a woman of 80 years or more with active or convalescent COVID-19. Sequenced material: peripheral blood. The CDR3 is CASSHQGADTGELFF. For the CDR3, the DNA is TGTGCCAGCAGCCACCAGGGGGCAGATACCGGGGAGCTGTTTTTT.